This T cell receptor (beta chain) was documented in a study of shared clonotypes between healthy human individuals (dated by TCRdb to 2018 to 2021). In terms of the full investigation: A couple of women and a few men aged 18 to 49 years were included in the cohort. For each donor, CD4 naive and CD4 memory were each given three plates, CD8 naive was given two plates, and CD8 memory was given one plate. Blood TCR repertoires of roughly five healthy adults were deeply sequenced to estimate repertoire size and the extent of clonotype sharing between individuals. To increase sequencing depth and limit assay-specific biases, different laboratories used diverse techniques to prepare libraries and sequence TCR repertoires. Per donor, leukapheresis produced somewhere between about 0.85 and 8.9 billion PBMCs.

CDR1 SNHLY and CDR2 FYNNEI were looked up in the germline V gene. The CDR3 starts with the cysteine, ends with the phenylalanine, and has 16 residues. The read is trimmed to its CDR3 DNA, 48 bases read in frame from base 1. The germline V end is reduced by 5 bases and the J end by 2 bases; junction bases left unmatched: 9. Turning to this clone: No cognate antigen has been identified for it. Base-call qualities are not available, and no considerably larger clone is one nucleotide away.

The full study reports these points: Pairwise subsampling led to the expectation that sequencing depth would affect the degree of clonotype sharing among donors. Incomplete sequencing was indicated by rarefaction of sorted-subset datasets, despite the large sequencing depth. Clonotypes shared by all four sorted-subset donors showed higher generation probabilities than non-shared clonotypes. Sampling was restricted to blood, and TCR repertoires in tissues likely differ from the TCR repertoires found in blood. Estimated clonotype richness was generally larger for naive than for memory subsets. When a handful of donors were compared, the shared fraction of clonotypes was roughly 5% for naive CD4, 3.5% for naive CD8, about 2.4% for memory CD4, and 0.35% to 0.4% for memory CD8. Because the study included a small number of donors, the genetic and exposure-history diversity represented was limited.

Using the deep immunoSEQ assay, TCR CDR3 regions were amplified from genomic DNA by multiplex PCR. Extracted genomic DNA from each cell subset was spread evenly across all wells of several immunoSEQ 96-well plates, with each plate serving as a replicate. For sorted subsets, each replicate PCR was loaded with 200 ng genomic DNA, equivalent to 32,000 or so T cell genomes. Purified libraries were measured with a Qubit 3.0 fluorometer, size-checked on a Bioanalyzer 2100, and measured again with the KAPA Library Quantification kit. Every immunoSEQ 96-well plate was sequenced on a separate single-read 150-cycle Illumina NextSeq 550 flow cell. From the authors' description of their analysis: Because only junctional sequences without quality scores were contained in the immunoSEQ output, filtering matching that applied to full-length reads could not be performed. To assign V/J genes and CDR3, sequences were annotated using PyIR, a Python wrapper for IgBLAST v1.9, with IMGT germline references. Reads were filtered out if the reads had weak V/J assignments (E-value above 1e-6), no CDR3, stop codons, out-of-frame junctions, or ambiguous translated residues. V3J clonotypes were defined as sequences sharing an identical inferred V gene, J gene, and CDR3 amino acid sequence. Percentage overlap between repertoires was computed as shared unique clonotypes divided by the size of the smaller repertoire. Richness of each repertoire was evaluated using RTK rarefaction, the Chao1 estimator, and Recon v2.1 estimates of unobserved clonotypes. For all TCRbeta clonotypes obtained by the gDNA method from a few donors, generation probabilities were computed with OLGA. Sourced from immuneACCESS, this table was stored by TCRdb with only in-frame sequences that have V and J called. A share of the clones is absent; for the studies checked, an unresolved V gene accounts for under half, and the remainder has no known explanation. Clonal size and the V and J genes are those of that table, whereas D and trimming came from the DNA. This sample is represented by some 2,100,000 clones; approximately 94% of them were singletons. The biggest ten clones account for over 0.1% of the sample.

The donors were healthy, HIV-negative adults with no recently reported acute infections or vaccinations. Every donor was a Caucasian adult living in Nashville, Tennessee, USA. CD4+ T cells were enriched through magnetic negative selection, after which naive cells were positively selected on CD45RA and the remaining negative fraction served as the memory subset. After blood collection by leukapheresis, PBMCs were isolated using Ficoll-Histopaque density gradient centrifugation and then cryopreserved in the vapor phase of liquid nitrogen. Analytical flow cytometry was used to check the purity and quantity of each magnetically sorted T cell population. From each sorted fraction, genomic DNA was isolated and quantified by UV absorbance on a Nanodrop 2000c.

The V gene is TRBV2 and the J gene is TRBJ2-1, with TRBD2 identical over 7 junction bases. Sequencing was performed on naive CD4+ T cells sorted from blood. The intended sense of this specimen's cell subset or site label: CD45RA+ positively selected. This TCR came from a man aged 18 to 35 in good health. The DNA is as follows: TGTGCCAGCAGTCGAATGACTAGCTCGACCTACAATGAGCAGTTCTTC. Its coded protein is CASSRMTSSTYNEQFF.